The 8 T cell receptor beta chains given below trace back to one sample, sequenced in a study of blood T cell repertoires in COVID-19 (dated by TCRdb to 2018 to 2021). Libraries were prepared through the immunoSEQ multiplex PCR assay. The table comes from immuneACCESS by way of TCRdb, which keeps in-frame sequences with V and J called. Part of the clones is missing from these tables; in studies checked, under half for an unresolved V gene and the rest for unknown reasons. Present in this sample are 300,000 to 400,000 clones, 88% of which were seen just once. In total, the top ten clones hold 5.5% to 7.5% of the sample. The sample comprised peripheral blood. Every receptor here comes from a woman between 65 and 79 years old with COVID-19, enrolled during active disease.

The table lists this clone with a count of one. The chain employs TRBV7-9 and TRBJ2-3, with 8 positions matching TRBD1. From germline, CDR1 is SEHNR and CDR2 FQNEAQ (reference sequence). Trimming took 4 bases from V and 3 from J; bases not matched to a gene: 9. CDR3 length: 16 residues. CDR3 sequence (DNA): TGTGCCAGCAGCTACGGACAGGGAATAGGGACAGATACGCAGTATTTT. Its translation: CASSYGQGIGTDTQYF.

CDR3 protein: CASSLLGQGHFENTEAFF. The DNA for the CDR3 is TGTGCCAGCAGCTTGTTAGGACAGGGACATTTTGAGAACACTGAAGCTTTCTTT. The chain uses TRBV5-6 and TRBJ1-1; 8 bases match TRBD1. Germline-derived CDR1 and CDR2 are SGHDT and YYEEEE. The V segment lost 1 base and the J segment 1 base; nucleotides outside the gene matches: 12. The CDR3 is 18 amino acids.

This CDR3 reads CASSPEGHKNSPLHF. CDR3 coding DNA: TGTGCCAGCAGCCCCGAAGGACACAAGAATTCACCCCTCCACTTT. This rearrangement joins TRBV9 to TRBJ1-6; tentatively, D is TRBD1 (5 bases). With 4 bases removed from V and 7 bases from J, the gap between germline ends came to 15 bases. CDR3 length equals 15 residues. Germline CDR1 is SGDLS and CDR2 is YYNGEE. The full variable domain, with the rest looked up from reference TRBV9 and TRBJ1-6, is DSGVTQTPKHLITATGQRVTLRCSPRSGDLSVYWYQQSLDQGLQFLIQYYNGEERAKGNILERFSAQQFPDLHSELNLSSLELGDSALYFCASSPEGHKNSPLHFGNGTRLTVT.

The table lists this clone with a few counts. The chain links TRBV5-1 to TRBJ1-1; D perhaps matches TRBD1 (5 bases). Germline V lookup: CDR1 SGHRS, CDR2 YFSETQ. V gave up 4 bases and J gave up 1 base, with 8 bases separating them. This CDR3 region has 13 residues. The CDR3 loop is CASSETANTEAFF. The CDR3, as DNA: TGCGCCAGCAGCGAGACAGCGAACACTGAAGCTTTCTTT.

This chain connects TRBV3-1 (or the pseudogene TRBV3-2) to TRBJ1-1, with a tentative D call TRBD1 (6 bases). The germline V gene has CDR1 LGHDT and CDR2 YNNKEL (reference sequence). CDR3 size: 15 residues. The V gene lost 4 bases and the J gene lost 7 bases, with 19 bases spanning the gap. The CDR3 sequence: CASSPLGGQGVEAFF. CDR3 sequence (DNA): TGTGCCAGCAGCCCATTGGGGGGGCAAGGGGTTGAAGCTTTCTTT.

V and J are TRBV24-1 and TRBJ1-2, with 10 bases lining up with TRBD1. The CDR3 runs 16 residues. V trimming: 7 bases; J trimming: 3 bases; junction bases outside the gene matches: 10. Looked up from germline, CDR1 is KGHDR and CDR2 is SFDVKD. The CDR3 DNA is TGTGCCACCAGCGGGACAGGGGAGGGCCTTGACTATGGCTACACCTTC. The encoded protein is CATSGTGEGLDYGYTF.

This clone was found once. The genes are TRBV28 and TRBJ2-7; D unresolved. V lost 6 bases and J lost 9, with 18 bases in between. Germline CDR1 and CDR2: MDHEN and SYDVKM. The CDR3 has 13 residues. CDR3 amino acids: CASRRSRTTGQYF. CDR3 in DNA: TGTGCCAGCAGGCGGTCCCGAACTACGGGGCAGTACTTC.

V usage is TRBV10-3 and J usage is TRBJ1-2, with 7 bases aligning to TRBD1. Per germline, CDR1 ENHRY and CDR2 SYGVKD. The ends lost 4 bases at V and 6 bases at J; junction bases unmatched: 8. The length of the CDR3 is 14 residues. CDR3 sequence (DNA): TGTGCCATCAGTGCGCAGACAGGGATCCATGGCTACACCTTC. This encodes CAISAQTGIHGYTF.